These T cell receptor beta chains were read from a single sample in a study of regulatory T cells in long-lasting Graves disease. TCRdb processed the multiplex PCR reads anew with MiXCR; each CDR3 protein has one entry. This sample has about 210,000 distinct CDR3 sequences, with around 20% found just once. This same sample was also part of a study on T cells in Graves' hyperthyroidism and ophthalmopathy.

The starting material was peripheral blood mononuclear cells (PBMCs), obtained at new diagnosis, from a patient treated with antithyroid drugs. Source of these receptors: a woman in her 30s with Graves disease. CDR3s include the opening cysteine and the closing phenylalanine or tryptophan. A D gene is named only where the DNA matches it firmly. The listing skips clone size in some rows; elsewhere it reads once, few, many or a size class.

d_gene: TRBD2; j_gene: TRBJ2-7; abundance: -; v_gene: TRBV20-1; CDR3aa: CSARGLADYEQYF; CDR3nt: TGCAGTGCTAGAGGACTAGCGGACTACGAGCAGTACTTC
d_gene: -; j_gene: TRBJ1-2; abundance: -; v_gene: TRBV7-9; CDR3aa: CASSLVNRPANYGYTF; CDR3nt: TGTGCCAGCAGCTTAGTTAACCGGCCAGCTAACTATGGCTACACCTTC
d_gene: -; j_gene: TRBJ1-5; abundance: many; v_gene: TRBV18; CDR3aa: CASSPSYGNQPQHF; CDR3nt: TGTGCCAGCTCACCAAGCTACGGCAATCAGCCCCAGCATTTT
d_gene: TRBD2; j_gene: TRBJ2-1; abundance: many; v_gene: TRBV2; CDR3aa: CASSLTTSGRASEQFF; CDR3nt: TGTGCCAGCAGTCTAACGACTAGCGGGAGGGCCAGTGAGCAGTTCTTC
d_gene: -; j_gene: TRBJ2-5; abundance: many; v_gene: TRBV6-9; CDR3aa: CASSYSGLKETQYF; CDR3nt: TGTGCCAGCAGTTACTCCGGACTTAAAGAGACCCAGTACTTC
d_gene: TRBD1; j_gene: TRBJ1-5; abundance: many; v_gene: TRBV2; CDR3aa: CAAGTEYQPQHF; CDR3nt: TGTGCCGCCGGGACAGAATATCAGCCCCAGCATTTT
d_gene: TRBD2; j_gene: TRBJ2-3; abundance: -; v_gene: TRBV27; CDR3aa: CASSQNIAGGADTQYF; CDR3nt: TGTGCCAGCAGCCAAAATATAGCGGGAGGGGCAGATACGCAGTATTTT
d_gene: -; j_gene: TRBJ1-1; abundance: many; v_gene: TRBV24-1; CDR3aa: CATSDTGFTEAFF; CDR3nt: TGTGCCACCAGTGATACAGGGTTCACTGAAGCTTTCTTT
d_gene: -; j_gene: TRBJ1-1; abundance: many; v_gene: TRBV29-1; CDR3aa: CSGIRGFNTEAFF; CDR3nt: TGCAGCGGCATCAGGGGTTTTAACACTGAAGCTTTCTTT
d_gene: -; j_gene: TRBJ1-1; abundance: many; v_gene: TRBV5-1; CDR3aa: CASSFSGGDTEAFF; CDR3nt: TGCGCCAGCAGCTTCAGCGGGGGGGACACTGAAGCTTTCTTT
d_gene: -; j_gene: TRBJ1-4; abundance: many; v_gene: TRBV5-8; CDR3aa: CASSLVWTTKPATNEKLFF; CDR3nt: TGTGCCAGCAGCCTTGTTTGGACAACCAAACCCGCAACTAATGAAAAACTGTTTTTT
d_gene: -; j_gene: TRBJ2-7; abundance: many; v_gene: TRBV14; CDR3aa: CASSQAGVPSKQYF; CDR3nt: TGTGCCAGCAGCCAAGCAGGGGTTCCATCGAAGCAGTACTTC
d_gene: TRBD1; j_gene: TRBJ1-4; abundance: many; v_gene: TRBV4-1; CDR3aa: CASSLTGTVNENEKLFF; CDR3nt: TGCGCCAGCAGCCTTACCGGGACAGTAAACGAGAATGAAAAACTGTTTTTT
d_gene: -; j_gene: TRBJ2-5; abundance: many; v_gene: TRBV28; CDR3aa: CASSPSGGTQYF; CDR3nt: TGTGCCAGCAGCCCCTCCGGGGGGACCCAGTACTTC
d_gene: TRBD2; j_gene: TRBJ2-3; abundance: many; v_gene: TRBV27; CDR3aa: CASSLRGRAEGTDTQYF; CDR3nt: TGTGCCAGCAGTTTACGGGGGAGGGCCGAGGGAACAGATACGCAGTATTTT
d_gene: -; j_gene: TRBJ1-1; abundance: many; v_gene: TRBV6-2/TRBV6-3; CDR3aa: CASSYLPITDTEAFF; CDR3nt: TGTGCCAGCAGTTACTTGCCTATTACGGACACTGAAGCTTTCTTT
d_gene: TRBD1; j_gene: TRBJ1-6; abundance: few; v_gene: TRBV19; CDR3aa: CASSWTGGNSPLHF; CDR3nt: TGTGCCAGTAGCTGGACAGGGGGGAATTCACCCCTCCACTTT
d_gene: -; j_gene: TRBJ2-7; abundance: -; v_gene: TRBV30; CDR3aa: CAWRGGSSYEQYF; CDR3nt: TGTGCCTGGAGGGGTGGCAGCTCCTACGAGCAGTACTTC
d_gene: -; j_gene: TRBJ2-3; abundance: -; v_gene: TRBV3-1; CDR3aa: CASSHGGLGVYTDTQYF; CDR3nt: TGTGCCAGCAGCCATGGGGGTCTGGGGGTCTACACAGATACGCAGTATTTT
d_gene: -; j_gene: TRBJ1-2; abundance: -; v_gene: TRBV10-1; CDR3aa: CASSERTDYGYTF; CDR3nt: TGCGCCAGCAGTGAGAGGACAGACTATGGCTACACCTTC
d_gene: -; j_gene: TRBJ2-3; abundance: many; v_gene: TRBV5-1; CDR3aa: CASSLARHSTDTQYF; CDR3nt: TGCGCCAGCAGCTTGGCCAGGCATTCCACAGATACGCAGTATTTT
d_gene: TRBD2; j_gene: TRBJ2-3; abundance: -; v_gene: TRBV7-9; CDR3aa: CASSLASGGARDTQYF; CDR3nt: TGTGCCAGCAGCTTAGCTAGCGGGGGGGCGAGAGATACGCAGTATTTT
d_gene: TRBD1; j_gene: TRBJ2-2; abundance: once; v_gene: TRBV4-2; CDR3aa: CASSPQTGEFAGELFF; CDR3nt: TGTGCCAGCAGCCCCCAGACAGGGGAGTTTGCCGGGGAGCTGTTTTTT
d_gene: -; j_gene: TRBJ1-3; abundance: -; v_gene: TRBV20-1; CDR3aa: CSGALTSGNTIYF; CDR3nt: TGCAGTGGGGCCCTTACCTCTGGAAACACCATATATTTT
d_gene: TRBD2; j_gene: TRBJ2-3; abundance: -; v_gene: TRBV3-1; CDR3aa: CASSQGLAGTTDTQYF; CDR3nt: TGTGCCAGCAGCCAGGGACTAGCGGGAACCACAGATACGCAGTATTTT
d_gene: -; j_gene: TRBJ1-1; abundance: many; v_gene: TRBV6-1; CDR3aa: CASTPFQLGDNTEAFF; CDR3nt: TGTGCCAGCACCCCCTTTCAGCTAGGGGATAACACTGAAGCTTTCTTT
d_gene: -; j_gene: TRBJ2-7; abundance: many; v_gene: TRBV28; CDR3aa: CASSFPLFAGARYEQYF; CDR3nt: TGTGCCAGCAGTTTCCCCCTATTTGCGGGGGCCCGGTACGAGCAGTACTTC
d_gene: -; j_gene: TRBJ2-2; abundance: many; v_gene: TRBV27; CDR3aa: CASSAVRGNTGELFF; CDR3nt: TGTGCCAGCAGTGCGGTCAGGGGGAACACCGGGGAGCTGTTTTTT
d_gene: TRBD1; j_gene: TRBJ2-5; abundance: many; v_gene: TRBV28; CDR3aa: CASSATGGAGQETQYF; CDR3nt: TGTGCCAGCAGCGCTACAGGGGGCGCGGGGCAAGAGACCCAGTACTTC
d_gene: TRBD2; j_gene: TRBJ2-1; abundance: many; v_gene: TRBV2; CDR3aa: CASSPSGKGANEQFF; CDR3nt: TGTGCCAGCAGTCCCAGCGGGAAAGGAGCCAATGAGCAGTTCTTC
d_gene: TRBD1; j_gene: TRBJ1-2; abundance: many; v_gene: TRBV6-1; CDR3aa: CASSRTQGANYGYTF; CDR3nt: TGTGCCAGCAGTCGAACACAGGGGGCGAATTATGGCTACACCTTC
d_gene: -; j_gene: TRBJ2-3; abundance: -; v_gene: TRBV7-2; CDR3aa: CASSLRGEDTQYF; CDR3nt: TGTGCCAGTAGTCTCAGGGGAGAAGATACGCAGTATTTT
d_gene: -; j_gene: TRBJ1-2; abundance: many; v_gene: TRBV20-1; CDR3aa: CSARDRGVDGYTF; CDR3nt: TGCAGTGCTAGAGATCGGGGTGTGGATGGCTACACCTTC
d_gene: -; j_gene: TRBJ1-1; abundance: many; v_gene: TRBV3-1; CDR3aa: CASSFREGRAFF; CDR3nt: TGTGCCAGCAGCTTCCGGGAGGGGCGAGCTTTCTTT
d_gene: -; j_gene: TRBJ2-7; abundance: -; v_gene: TRBV9; CDR3aa: CASGGDEQYF; CDR3nt: TGTGCCAGCGGAGGAGACGAGCAGTACTTC
d_gene: -; j_gene: TRBJ2-2; abundance: many; v_gene: TRBV19; CDR3aa: CASRMVVYTGELFF; CDR3nt: TGTGCCAGTAGGATGGTAGTTTATACCGGGGAGCTGTTTTTT
d_gene: -; j_gene: TRBJ1-5; abundance: few; v_gene: TRBV20-1; CDR3aa: CSARRLDSYQPQHF; CDR3nt: TGCAGTGCCCGGAGGTTGGACAGTTATCAGCCCCAGCATTTT